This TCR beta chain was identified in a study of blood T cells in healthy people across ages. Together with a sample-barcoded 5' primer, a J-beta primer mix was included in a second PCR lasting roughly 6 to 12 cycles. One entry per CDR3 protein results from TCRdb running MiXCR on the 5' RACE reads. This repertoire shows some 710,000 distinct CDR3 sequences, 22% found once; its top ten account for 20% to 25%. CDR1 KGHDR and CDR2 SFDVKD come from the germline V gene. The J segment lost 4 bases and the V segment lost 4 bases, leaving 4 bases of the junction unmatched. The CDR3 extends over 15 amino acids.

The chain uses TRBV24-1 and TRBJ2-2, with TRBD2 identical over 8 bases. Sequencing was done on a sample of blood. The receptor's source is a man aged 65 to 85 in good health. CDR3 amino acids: CATSEAGAGTGELFF. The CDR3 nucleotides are TGTGCCACCAGTGAAGCGGGGGCCGGCACCGGGGAGCTGTTTTTT.